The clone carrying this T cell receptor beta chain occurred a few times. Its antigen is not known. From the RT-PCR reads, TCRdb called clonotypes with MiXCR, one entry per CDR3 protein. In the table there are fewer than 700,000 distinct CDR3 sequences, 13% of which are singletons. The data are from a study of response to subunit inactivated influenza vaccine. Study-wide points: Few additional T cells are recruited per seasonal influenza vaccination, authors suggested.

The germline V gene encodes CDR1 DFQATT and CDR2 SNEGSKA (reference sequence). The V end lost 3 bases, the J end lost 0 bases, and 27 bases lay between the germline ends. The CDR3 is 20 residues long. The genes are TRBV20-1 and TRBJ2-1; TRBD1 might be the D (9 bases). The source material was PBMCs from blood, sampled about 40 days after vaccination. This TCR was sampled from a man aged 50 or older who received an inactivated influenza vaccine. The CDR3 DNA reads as TGCAGTGCTAGGACAGGGGGTGGAGGCACTAGCGGCCACTCCTACAATGAGCAGTTCTTC. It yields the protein CSARTGGGGTSGHSYNEQFF.